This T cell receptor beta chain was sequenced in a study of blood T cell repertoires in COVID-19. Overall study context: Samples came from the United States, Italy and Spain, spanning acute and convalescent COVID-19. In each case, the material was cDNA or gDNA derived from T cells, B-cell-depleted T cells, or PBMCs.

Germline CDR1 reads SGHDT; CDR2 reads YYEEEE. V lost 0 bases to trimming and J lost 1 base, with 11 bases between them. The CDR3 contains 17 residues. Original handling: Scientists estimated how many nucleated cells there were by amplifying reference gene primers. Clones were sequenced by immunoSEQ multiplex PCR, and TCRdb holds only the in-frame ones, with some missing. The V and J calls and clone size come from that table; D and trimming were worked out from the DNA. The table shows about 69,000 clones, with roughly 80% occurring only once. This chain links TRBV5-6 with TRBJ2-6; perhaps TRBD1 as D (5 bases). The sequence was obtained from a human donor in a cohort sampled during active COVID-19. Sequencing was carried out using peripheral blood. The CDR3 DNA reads TGTGCCAGCAGCTTGGAGGGGTTGTTTTCTGGGGCCAACGTCCTGACTTTC. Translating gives CASSLEGLFSGANVLTF. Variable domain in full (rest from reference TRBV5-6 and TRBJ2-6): DAGVTQSPTHLIKTRGQQVTLRCSPKSGHDTVSWYQQALGQGPQFIFQYYEEEERQRGNFPDRFSGHQFPNYSSELNVNALLLGDSALYLCASSLEGLFSGANVLTFGAGSRLTVL.